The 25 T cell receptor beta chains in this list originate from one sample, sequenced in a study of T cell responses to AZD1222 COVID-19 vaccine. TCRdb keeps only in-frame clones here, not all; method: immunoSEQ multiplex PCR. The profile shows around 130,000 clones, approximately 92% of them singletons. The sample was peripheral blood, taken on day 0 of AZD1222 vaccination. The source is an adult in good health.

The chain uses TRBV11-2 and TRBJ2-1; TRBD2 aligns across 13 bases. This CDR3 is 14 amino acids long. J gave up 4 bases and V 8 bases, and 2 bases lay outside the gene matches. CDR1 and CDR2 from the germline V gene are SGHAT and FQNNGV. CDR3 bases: TGTGCCAGCGGACTAGCGGGGGTTTACAATGAGCAGTTCTTC. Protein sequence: CASGLAGVYNEQFF.

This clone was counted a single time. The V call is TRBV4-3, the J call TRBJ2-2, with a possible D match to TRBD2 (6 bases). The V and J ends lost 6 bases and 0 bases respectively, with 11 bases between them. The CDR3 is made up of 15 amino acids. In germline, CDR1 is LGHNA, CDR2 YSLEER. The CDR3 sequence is CASRQERANTGELFF. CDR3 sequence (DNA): TGCGCCAGCAGGCAGGAGCGGGCGAACACCGGGGAGCTGTTTTTT.

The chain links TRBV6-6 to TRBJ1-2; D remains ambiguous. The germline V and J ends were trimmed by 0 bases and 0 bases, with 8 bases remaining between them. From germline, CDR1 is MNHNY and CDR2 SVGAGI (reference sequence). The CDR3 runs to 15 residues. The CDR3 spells CASSYSEGPNYGYTF. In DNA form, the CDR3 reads TGTGCCAGCAGTTACTCGGAGGGTCCTAACTATGGCTACACCTTC.

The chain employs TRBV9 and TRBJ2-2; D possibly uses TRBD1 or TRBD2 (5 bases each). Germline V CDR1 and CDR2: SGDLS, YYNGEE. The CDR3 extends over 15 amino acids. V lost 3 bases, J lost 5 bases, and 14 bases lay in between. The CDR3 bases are TGTGCCAGCAGCGCCCAGGTTGAGGGGACCGGGGAGCTGTTTTTT. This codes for CASSAQVEGTGELFF.

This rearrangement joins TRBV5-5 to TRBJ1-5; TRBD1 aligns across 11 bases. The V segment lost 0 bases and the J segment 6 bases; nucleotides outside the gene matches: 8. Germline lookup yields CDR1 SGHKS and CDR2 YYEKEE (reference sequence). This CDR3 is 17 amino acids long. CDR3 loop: CASSLDVVGTGGQPQHF. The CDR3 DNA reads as TGTGCCAGCAGCTTGGATGTTGTGGGGACAGGGGGTCAGCCCCAGCATTTT.

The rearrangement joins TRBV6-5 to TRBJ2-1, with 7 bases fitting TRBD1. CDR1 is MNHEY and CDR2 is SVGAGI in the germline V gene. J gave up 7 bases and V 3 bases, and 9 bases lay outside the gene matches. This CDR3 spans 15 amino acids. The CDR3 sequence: CASSYSPTGRNEQFF. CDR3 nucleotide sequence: TGTGCCAGCAGTTATTCCCCGACAGGGCGAAATGAGCAGTTCTTC.

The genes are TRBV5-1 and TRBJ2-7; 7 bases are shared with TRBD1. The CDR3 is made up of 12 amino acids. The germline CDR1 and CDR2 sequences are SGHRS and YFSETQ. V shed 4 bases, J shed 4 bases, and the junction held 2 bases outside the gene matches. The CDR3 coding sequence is TGCGCCAGCAGCCCACAGGGGTACGAGCAGTACTTC. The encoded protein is CASSPQGYEQYF.

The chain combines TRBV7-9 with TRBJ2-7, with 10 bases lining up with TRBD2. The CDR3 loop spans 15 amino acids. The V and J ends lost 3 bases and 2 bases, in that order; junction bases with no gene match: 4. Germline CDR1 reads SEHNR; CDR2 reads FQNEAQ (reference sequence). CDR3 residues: CASSLASGRAYEQYF. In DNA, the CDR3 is TGTGCCAGCAGCTTGGCCAGCGGGAGGGCCTACGAGCAGTACTTC. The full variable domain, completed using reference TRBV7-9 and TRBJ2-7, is DTGVSQNPRHKITKRGQNVTFRCDPISEHNRLYWYRQTLGQGPEFLTYFQNEAQLEKSRLLSDRFSAERPKGSFSTLEIQRTEQGDSAMYLCASSLASGRAYEQYFGPGTRLTVT.

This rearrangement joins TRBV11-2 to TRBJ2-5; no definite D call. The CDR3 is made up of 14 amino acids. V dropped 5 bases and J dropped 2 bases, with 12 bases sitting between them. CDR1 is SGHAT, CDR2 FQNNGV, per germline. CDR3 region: CASSPRRIQETQYF. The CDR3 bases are TGTGCCAGCAGCCCCCGTAGGATACAAGAGACCCAGTACTTC. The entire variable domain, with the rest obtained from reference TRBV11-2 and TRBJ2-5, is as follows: EAGVAQSPRYKIIEKRQSVAFWCNPISGHATLYWYQQILGQGPKLLIQFQNNGVVDDSQLPKDRFSAERLKGVDSTLKIQPAKLEDSAVYLCASSPRRIQETQYFGPGTRLLVL.

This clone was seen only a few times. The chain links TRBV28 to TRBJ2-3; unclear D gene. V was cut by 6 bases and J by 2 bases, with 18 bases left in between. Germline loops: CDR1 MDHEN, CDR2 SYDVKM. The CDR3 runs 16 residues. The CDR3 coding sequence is TGTGCCAGCAGCCCCCTGGATGGTGCAGTCACAGATACGCAGTATTTT. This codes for CASSPLDGAVTDTQYF.

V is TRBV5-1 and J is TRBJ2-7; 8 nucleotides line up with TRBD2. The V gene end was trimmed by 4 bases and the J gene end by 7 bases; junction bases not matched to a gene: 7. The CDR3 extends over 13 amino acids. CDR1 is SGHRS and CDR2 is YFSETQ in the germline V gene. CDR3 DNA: TGCGCCAGCAGCCCCGGGGGGGGCGGGGAGCAGTACTTC. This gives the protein CASSPGGGGEQYF. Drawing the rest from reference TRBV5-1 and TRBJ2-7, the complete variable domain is KAGVTQTPRYLIKTRGQQVTLSCSPISGHRSVSWYQQTPGQGLQFLFEYFSETQRNKGNFPGRFSGRQFSNSRSEMNVSTLELGDSALYLCASSPGGGGEQYFGPGTRLTVT.

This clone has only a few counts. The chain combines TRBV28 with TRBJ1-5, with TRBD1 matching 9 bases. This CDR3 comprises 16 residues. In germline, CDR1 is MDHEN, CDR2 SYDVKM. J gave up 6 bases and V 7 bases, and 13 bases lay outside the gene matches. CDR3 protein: CASTRGRDRARQPQHF. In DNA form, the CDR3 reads TGTGCCAGCACCCGAGGTCGGGACAGGGCACGTCAGCCCCAGCATTTT.

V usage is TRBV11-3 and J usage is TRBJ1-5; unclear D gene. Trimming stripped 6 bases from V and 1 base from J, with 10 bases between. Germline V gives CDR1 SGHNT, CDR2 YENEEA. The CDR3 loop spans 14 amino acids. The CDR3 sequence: CASSRWISNQPQHF. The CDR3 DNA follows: TGTGCCAGCAGTCGGTGGATCAGCAATCAGCCCCAGCATTTT.

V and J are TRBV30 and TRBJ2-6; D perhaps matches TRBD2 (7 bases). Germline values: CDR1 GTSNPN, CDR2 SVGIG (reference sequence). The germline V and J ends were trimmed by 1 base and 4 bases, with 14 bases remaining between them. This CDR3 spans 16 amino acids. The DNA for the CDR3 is TGTGCCTGGAGTGCCGAGGGGGGGCCGGGGGCCAACGTCCTGACTTTC. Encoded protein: CAWSAEGGPGANVLTF.

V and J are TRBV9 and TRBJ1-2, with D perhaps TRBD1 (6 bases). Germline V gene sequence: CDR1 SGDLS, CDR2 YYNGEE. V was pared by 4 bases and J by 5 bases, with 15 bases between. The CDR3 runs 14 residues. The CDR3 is CASSSRQDPYGYTF. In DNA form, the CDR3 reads TGTGCCAGCAGCTCTCGACAGGATCCTTATGGCTACACCTTC.

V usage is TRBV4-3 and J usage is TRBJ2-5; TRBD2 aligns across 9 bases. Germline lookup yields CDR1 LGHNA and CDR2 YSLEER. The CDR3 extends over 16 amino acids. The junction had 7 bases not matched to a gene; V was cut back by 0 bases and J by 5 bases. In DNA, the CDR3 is TGCGCCAGCAGCCAAGACGGGACTAGCACCGGGGAGACCCAGTACTTC. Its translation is CASSQDGTSTGETQYF.

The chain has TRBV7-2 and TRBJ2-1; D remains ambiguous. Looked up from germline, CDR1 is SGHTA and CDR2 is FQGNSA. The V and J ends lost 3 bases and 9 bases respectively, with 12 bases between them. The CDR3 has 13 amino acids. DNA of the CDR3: TGTGCCAGCAGCTTTCTCAGGAACGGTGAGCAGTTCTTC. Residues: CASSFLRNGEQFF.

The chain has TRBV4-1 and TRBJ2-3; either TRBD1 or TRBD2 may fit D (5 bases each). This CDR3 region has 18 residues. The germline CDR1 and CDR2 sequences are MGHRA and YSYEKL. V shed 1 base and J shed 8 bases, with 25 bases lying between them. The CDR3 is CASSQGLLRDGSSGTQYF. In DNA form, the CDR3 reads TGCGCCAGCAGCCAAGGGCTTCTCCGGGACGGGTCGAGCGGTACGCAGTATTTT.

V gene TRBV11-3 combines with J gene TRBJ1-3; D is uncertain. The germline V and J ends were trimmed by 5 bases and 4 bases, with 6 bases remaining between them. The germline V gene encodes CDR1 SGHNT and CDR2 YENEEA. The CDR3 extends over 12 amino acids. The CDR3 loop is CASSQGGNTIYF. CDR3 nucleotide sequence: TGTGCCAGCAGCCAAGGGGGAAACACCATATATTTT.

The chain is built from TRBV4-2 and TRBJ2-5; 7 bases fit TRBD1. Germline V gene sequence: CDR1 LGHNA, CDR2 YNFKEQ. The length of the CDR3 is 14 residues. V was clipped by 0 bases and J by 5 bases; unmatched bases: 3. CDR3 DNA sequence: TGTGCCAGCAGCCAAGAAGGGGGCCGGGAGACCCAGTACTTC. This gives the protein CASSQEGGRETQYF.

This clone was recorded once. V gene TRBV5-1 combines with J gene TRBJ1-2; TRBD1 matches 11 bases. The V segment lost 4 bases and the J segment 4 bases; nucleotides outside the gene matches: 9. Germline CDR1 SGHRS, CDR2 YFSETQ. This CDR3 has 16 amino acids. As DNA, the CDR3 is TGCGCCAGCAGCCCTAACTCCGGGACAGGGGGCTATGGCTACACCTTC. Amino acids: CASSPNSGTGGYGYTF.

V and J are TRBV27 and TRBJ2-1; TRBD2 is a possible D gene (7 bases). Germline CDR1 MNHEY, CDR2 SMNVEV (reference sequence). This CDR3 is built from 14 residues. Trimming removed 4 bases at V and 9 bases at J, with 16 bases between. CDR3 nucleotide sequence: TGTGCCAGCAGTTCGTGGCAGGGAGGGGGTGAGCAGTTCTTC. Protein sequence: CASSSWQGGGEQFF.

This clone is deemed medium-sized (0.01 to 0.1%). The CDR3 here is CASSLGQAYNSPLHF. CDR3 bases: TGTGCCAGCAGCTTAGGGCAAGCTTATAATTCACCCCTCCACTTT. The V call is TRBV7-6, the J call TRBJ1-6; no definite D call. Between the trimmed V and J ends, which lost 1 base and 4 bases, there was a span of 8 bases. This CDR3 region has 15 residues. CDR1 and CDR2 (germline): SGHVS, FNYEAQ.

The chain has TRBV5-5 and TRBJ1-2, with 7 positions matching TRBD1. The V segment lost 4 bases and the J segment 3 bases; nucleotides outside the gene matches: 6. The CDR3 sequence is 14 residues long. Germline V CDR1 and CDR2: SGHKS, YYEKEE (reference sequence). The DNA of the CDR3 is TGTGCCAGCAGCCTACGGGACAGCGACTATGGCTACACCTTC. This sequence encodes CASSLRDSDYGYTF.

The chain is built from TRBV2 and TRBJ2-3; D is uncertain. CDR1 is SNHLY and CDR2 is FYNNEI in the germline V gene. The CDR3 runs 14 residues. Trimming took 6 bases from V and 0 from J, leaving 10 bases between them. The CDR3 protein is CASRNTASTDTQYF. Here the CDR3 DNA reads TGTGCCAGCAGGAACACAGCTAGCACAGATACGCAGTATTTT.